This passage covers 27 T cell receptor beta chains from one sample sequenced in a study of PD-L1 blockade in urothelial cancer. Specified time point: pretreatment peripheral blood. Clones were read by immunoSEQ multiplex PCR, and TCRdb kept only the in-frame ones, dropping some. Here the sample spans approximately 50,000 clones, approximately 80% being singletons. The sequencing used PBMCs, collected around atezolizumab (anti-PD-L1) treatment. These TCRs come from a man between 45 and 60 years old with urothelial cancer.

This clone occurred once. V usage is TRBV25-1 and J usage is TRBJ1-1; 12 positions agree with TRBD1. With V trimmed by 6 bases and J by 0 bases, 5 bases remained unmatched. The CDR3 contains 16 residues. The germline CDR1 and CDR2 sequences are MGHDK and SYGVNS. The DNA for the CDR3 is TGTGCCAGCAGGAGGGGACAGGGGGCAGTGAACACTGAAGCTTTCTTT. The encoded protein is CASRRGQGAVNTEAFF.

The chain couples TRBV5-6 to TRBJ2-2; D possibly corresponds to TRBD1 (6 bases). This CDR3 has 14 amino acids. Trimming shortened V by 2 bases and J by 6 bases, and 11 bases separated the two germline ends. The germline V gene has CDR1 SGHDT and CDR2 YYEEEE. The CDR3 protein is CASSFPRGSGELFF. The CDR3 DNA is TGTGCCAGCAGCTTCCCCAGGGGATCCGGGGAGCTGTTTTTT.

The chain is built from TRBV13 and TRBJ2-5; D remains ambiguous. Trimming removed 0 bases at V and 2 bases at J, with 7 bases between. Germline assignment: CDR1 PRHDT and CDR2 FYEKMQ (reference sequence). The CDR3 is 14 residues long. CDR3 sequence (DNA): TGTGCCAGCAGCTTAGGCCTACGGCAAGAGACCCAGTACTTC. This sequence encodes CASSLGLRQETQYF.

For the CDR3, the DNA is TGTGCCAGCAGCTCCGCTCCTGACGGGTACAATGAGCAGTTCTTC. Protein product: CASSSAPDGYNEQFF. This rearrangement joins TRBV7-2 to TRBJ2-1; D is unclear. The CDR3 extends over 15 amino acids. Between the trimmed V and J ends, which lost 4 bases and 4 bases, there was a span of 14 bases. From germline, CDR1 is SGHTA and CDR2 FQGNSA. Complete variable domain (other parts from reference TRBV7-2 and TRBJ2-1): GAGVSQSPSNKVTEKGKDVELRCDPISGHTALYWYRQSLGQGLEFLIYFQGNSAPDKSGLPSDRFSAERTGGSVSTLTIQRTQQEDSAVYLCASSSAPDGYNEQFFGPGTRLTVL.

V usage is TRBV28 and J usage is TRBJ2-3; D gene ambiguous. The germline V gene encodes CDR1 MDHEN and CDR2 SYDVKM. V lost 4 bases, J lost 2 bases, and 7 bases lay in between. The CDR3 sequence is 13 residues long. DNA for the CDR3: TGTGCCAGCAGTTCCCTTGTCACAGATACGCAGTATTTT. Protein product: CASSSLVTDTQYF.

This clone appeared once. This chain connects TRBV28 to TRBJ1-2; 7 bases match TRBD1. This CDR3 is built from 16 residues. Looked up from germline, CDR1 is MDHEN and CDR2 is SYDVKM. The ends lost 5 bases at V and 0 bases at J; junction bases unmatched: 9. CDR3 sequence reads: CASSEGNRGPNYGYTF. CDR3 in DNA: TGTGCCAGCAGTGAGGGGAACAGGGGCCCTAACTATGGCTACACCTTC.

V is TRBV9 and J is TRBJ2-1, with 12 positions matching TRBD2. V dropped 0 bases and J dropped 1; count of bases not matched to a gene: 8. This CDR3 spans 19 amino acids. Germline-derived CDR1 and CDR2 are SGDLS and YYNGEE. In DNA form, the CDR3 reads TGTGCCAGCAGCGTAGATGGGCTAGCGGGGGGGCCGTCCTACAATGAGCAGTTCTTC. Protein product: CASSVDGLAGGPSYNEQFF.

The CDR3 DNA reads as TGCAGCGTTCTTGGTACGGGACAGGGACAATACGAGCAGTACTTC. Its translation is CSVLGTGQGQYEQYF. The chain couples TRBV29-1 to TRBJ2-7; TRBD1 matches 9 bases. The CDR3 is 15 amino acids. Germline CDR1 and CDR2: SQVTM and ANQGSEA. V shed 5 bases, J shed 4 bases, and the junction held 12 bases outside the gene matches.

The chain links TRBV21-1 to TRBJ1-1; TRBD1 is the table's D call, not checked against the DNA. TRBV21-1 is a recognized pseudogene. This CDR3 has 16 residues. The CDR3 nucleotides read TGTGCCAGCAGCAAAGCTAAGCAGCTCTTTTGGGGCGAAGCTTTCTTT. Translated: CASSKAKQLFWGEAFF.

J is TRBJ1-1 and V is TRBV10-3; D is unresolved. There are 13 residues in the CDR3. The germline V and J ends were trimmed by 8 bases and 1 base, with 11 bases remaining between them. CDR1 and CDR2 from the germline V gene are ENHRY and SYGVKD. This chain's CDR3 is CAISRLSNTEAFF. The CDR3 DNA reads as TGTGCCATCTCCCGACTCTCGAACACTGAAGCTTTCTTT.

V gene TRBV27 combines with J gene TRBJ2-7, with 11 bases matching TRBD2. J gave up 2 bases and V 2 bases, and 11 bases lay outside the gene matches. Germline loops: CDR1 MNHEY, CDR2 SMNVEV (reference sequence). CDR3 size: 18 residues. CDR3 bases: TGTGCCAGCAGTTTAACCCCCCCGACTAGCGGGGCCACCTACGAGCAGTACTTC. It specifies CASSLTPPTSGATYEQYF.

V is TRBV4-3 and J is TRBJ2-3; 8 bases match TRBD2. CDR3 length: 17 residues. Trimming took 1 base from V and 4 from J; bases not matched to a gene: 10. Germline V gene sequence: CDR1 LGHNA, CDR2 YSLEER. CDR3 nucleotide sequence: TGCGCCAGCAGCCAAGGGGGAGCGGGAGTCCGTTCAGATACGCAGTATTTT. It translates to CASSQGGAGVRSDTQYF.

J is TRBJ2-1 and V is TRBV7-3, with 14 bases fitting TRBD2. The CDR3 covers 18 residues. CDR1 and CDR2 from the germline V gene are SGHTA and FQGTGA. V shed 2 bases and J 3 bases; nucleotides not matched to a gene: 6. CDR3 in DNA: TGTGCCAGCAGCTTAGTAAAAGGGACTAGCGGGGGCTACAATGAGCAGTTCTTC. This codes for CASSLVKGTSGGYNEQFF.

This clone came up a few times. CDR3 coding DNA: TGCAGCGTGTGGGCAGGGGGTGTCCGCGGCTACACCTTC. Protein: CSVWAGGVRGYTF. The J gene is TRBJ1-2, the V gene TRBV29-1; 7 bases agree with TRBD1. The CDR3 contains 13 residues. Germline CDR1 and CDR2: SQVTM and ANQGSEA. With V trimmed by 6 bases and J by 8 bases, 12 bases remained unmatched.

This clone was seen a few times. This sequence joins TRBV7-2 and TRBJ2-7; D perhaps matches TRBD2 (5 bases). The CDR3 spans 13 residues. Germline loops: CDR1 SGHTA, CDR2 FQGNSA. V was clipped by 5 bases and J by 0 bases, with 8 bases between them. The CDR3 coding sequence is TGTGCCAGCAGCCTACTAGACTCCTACGAGCAGTACTTC. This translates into CASSLLDSYEQYF.

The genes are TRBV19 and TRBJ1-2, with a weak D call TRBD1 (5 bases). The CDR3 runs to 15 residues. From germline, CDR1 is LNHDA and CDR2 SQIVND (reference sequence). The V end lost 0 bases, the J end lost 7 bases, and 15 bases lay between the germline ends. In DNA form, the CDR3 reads TGTGCCAGTAGTATAGATCCGCGGGGGTTAGGTGGCTACACCTTC. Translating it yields CASSIDPRGLGGYTF.

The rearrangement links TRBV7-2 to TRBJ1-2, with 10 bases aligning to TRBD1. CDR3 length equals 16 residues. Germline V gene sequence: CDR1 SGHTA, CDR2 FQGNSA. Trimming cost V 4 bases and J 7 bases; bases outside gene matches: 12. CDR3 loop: CASSSNLGTGVSGYTF. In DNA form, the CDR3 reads TGTGCCAGCAGCTCCAATTTGGGGACAGGGGTTAGTGGCTACACCTTC.

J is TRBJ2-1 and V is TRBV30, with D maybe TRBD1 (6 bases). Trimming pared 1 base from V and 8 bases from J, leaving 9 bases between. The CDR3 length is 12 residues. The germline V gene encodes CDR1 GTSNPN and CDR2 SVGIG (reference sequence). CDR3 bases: TGTGCCTGGAGTGGGACAGAGGATGAGCAGTTCTTC. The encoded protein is CAWSGTEDEQFF.

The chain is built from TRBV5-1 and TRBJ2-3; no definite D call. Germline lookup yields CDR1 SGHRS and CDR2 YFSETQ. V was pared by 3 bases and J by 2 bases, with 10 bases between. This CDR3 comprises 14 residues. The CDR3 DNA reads TGCGCCAGCAGCTCGAGGCAGTACACAGATACGCAGTATTTT. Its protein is CASSSRQYTDTQYF.

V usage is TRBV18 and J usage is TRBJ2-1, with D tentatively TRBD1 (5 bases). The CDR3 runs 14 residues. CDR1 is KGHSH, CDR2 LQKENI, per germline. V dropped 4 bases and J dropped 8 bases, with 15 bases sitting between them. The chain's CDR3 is CASSRALVTDEQFF. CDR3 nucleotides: TGTGCCAGCTCACGGGCATTGGTGACAGATGAGCAGTTCTTC. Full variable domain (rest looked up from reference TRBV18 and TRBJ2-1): NAGVMQNPRHLVRRRGQEARLRCSPMKGHSHVYWYRQLPEEGLKFMVYLQKENIIDESGMPKERFSAEFPKEGPSILRIQQVVRGDSAAYFCASSRALVTDEQFFGPGTRLTVL.

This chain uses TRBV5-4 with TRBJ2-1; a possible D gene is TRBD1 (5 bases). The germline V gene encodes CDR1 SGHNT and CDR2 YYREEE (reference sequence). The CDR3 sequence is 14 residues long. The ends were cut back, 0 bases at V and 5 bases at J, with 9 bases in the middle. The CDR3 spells CASSLVGLNNEQFF. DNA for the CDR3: TGTGCCAGCAGCTTGGTGGGGCTGAACAATGAGCAGTTCTTC.

CDR3 residues: CASSLAAGTSGSTYEQYF. CDR3 nucleotides: TGCGCCAGCAGCCTCGCGGCGGGGACTAGCGGGAGCACCTACGAGCAGTACTTC. The chain joins TRBV5-1 to TRBJ2-7, with 14 bases aligning to TRBD2. Trimming removed 4 bases from V and 2 bases from J; junction bases left unmatched: 11. Germline lookup yields CDR1 SGHRS and CDR2 YFSETQ. The CDR3 runs to 18 residues.

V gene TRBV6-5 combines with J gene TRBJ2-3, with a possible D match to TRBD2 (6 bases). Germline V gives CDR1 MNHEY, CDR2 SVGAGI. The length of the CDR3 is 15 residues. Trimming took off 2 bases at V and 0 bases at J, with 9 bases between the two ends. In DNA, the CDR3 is TGTGCCAGCAGTTACGGAGGGTTCAGCACAGATACGCAGTATTTT. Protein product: CASSYGGFSTDTQYF.

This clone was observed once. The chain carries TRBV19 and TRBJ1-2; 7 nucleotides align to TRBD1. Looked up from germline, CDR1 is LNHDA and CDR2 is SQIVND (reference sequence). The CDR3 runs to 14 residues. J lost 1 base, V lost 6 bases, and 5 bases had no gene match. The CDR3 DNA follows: TGTGCCAGTAGGCAAACAGGGGTTAACTATGGCTACACCTTC. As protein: CASRQTGVNYGYTF.

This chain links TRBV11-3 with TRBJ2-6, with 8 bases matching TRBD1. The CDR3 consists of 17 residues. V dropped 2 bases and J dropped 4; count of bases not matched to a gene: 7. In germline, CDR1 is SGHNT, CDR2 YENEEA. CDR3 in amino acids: CASSLWQGATGANVLTF. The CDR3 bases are TGTGCCAGCAGCTTATGGCAGGGGGCGACCGGGGCCAACGTCCTGACTTTC.

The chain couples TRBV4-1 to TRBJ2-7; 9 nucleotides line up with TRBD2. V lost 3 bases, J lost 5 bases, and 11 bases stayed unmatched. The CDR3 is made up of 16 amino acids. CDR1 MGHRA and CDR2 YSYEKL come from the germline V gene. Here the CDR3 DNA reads TGCGCCAGCAGCCAGACCTGGGCGGGAGGGCCCAACGAGCAGTACTTC. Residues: CASSQTWAGGPNEQYF.

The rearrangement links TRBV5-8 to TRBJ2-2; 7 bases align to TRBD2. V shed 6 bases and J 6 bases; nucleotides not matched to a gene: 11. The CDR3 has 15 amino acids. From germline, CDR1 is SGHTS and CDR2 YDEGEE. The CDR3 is CASIYHIAGPGELFF. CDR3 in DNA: TGTGCCAGCATCTATCACATAGCGGGCCCCGGGGAGCTGTTTTTT.